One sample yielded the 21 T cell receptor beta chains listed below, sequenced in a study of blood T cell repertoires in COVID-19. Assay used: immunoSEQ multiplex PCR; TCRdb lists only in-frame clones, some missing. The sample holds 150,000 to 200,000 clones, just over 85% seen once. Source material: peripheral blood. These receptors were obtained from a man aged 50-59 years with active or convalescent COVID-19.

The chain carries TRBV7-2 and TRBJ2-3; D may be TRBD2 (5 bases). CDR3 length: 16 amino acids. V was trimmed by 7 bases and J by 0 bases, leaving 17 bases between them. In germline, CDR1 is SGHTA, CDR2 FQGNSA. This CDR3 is CASKTLGGGSTDTQYF. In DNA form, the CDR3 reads TGTGCCAGCAAAACCTTAGGAGGAGGTAGCACAGATACGCAGTATTTT. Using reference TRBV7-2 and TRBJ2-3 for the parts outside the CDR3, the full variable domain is GAGVSQSPSNKVTEKGKDVELRCDPISGHTALYWYRQSLGQGLEFLIYFQGNSAPDKSGLPSDRFSAERTGGSVSTLTIQRTQQEDSAVYLCASKTLGGGSTDTQYFGPGTRLTVL.

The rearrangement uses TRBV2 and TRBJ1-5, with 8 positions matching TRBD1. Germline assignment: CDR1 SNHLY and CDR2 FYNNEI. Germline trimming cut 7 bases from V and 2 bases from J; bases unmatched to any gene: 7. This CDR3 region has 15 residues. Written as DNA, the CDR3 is TGTGCCAGCACAACAGGGGGATTGGGCAATCAGCCCCAGCATTTT. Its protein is CASTTGGLGNQPQHF. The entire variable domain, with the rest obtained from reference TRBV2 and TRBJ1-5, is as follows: EPEVTQTPSHQVTQMGQEVILRCVPISNHLYFYWYRQILGQKVEFLVSFYNNEISEKSEIFDDQFSVERPDGSNFTLKIRSTKLEDSAMYFCASTTGGLGNQPQHFGDGTRLSIL.

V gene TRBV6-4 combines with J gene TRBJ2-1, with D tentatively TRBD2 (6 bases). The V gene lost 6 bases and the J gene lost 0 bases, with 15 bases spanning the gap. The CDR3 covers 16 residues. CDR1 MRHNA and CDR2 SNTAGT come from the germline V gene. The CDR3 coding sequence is TGTGCCAGCAGCGATTATAGCGGAAGCTCCTACAATGAGCAGTTCTTC. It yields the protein CASSDYSGSSYNEQFF.

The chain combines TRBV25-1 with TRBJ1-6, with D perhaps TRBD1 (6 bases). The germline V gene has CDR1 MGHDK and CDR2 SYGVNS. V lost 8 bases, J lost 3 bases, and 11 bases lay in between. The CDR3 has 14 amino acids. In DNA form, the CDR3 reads TGTGCCAGCCAAGAGACAGGCTATAATTCACCCCTCCACTTT. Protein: CASQETGYNSPLHF.

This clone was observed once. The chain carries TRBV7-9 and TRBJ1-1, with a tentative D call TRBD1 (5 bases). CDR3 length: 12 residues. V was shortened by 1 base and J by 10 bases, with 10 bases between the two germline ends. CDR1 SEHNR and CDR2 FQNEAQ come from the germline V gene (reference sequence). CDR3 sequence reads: CASSLEGRRAFF. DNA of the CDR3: TGTGCCAGCAGCTTAGAGGGGCGTAGAGCTTTCTTT.

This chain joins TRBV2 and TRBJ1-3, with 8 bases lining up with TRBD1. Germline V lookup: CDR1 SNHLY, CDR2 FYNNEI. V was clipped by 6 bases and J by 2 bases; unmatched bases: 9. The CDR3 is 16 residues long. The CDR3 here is CASRPSGGLTGNTIYF. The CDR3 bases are TGTGCCAGCAGACCTTCAGGGGGCTTGACTGGAAACACCATATATTTT.

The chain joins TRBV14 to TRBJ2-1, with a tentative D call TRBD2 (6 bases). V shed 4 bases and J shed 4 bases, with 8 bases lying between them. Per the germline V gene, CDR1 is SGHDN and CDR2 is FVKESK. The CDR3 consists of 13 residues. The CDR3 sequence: CASSPRGYNEQFF. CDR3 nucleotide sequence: TGTGCCAGCAGCCCCCGGGGGTACAATGAGCAGTTCTTC.

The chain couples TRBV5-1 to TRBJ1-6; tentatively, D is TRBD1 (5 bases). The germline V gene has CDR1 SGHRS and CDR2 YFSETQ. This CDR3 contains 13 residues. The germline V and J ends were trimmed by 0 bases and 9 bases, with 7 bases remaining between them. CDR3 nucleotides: TGCGCCAGCAGCTTGGCCGGGGGTTCACCCCTCCACTTT. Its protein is CASSLAGGSPLHF.

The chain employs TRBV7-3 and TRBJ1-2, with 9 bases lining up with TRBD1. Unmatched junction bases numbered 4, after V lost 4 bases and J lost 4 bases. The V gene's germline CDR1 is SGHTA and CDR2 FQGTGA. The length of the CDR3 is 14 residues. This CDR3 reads CASSSMGQGYGYTF. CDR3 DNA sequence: TGTGCCAGCAGCTCGATGGGACAGGGCTATGGCTACACCTTC.

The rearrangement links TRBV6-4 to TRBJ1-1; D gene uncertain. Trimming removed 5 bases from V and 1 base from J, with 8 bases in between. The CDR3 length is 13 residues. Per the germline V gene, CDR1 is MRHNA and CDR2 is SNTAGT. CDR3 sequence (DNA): TGTGCCAGCAGTCTACGGGGGAACACTGAAGCTTTCTTT. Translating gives CASSLRGNTEAFF.

Here the CDR3 DNA reads TGTGCCAGCAGGTCGGGACAGGGGATCACCGGGGAGCTGTTTTTT. Residues: CASRSGQGITGELFF. This chain links TRBV4-2 with TRBJ2-2; 10 nucleotides align to TRBD1. Germline-derived CDR1 and CDR2 are LGHNA and YNFKEQ. The CDR3 runs to 15 residues. With V trimmed by 6 bases and J by 4 bases, 5 bases remained unmatched.

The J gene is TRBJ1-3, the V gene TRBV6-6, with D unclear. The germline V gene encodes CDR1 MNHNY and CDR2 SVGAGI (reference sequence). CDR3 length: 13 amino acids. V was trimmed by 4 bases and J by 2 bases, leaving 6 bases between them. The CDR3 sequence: CASSSAAGNTIYF. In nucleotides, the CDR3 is TGTGCCAGCAGTTCGGCGGCTGGAAACACCATATATTTT.

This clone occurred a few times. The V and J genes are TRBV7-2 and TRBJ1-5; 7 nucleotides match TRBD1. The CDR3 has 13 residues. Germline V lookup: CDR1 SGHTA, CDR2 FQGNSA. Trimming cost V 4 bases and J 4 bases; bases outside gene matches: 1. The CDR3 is CASSWTGNQPQHF. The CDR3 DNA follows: TGTGCCAGCAGCTGGACAGGTAATCAGCCCCAGCATTTT.

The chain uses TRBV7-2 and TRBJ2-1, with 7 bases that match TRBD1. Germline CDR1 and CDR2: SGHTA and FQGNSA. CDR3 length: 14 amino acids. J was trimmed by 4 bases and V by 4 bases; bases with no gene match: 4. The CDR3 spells CASSSGTDYNEQFF. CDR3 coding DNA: TGTGCCAGCAGCTCCGGGACAGATTACAATGAGCAGTTCTTC.

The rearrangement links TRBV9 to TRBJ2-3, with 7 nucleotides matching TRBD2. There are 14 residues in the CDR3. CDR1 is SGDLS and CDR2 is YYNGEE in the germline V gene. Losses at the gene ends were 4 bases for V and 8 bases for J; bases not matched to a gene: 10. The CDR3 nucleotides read TGTGCCAGCAGCCCGCGACTAGCCGAGACTACGCAGTATTTT. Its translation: CASSPRLAETTQYF.

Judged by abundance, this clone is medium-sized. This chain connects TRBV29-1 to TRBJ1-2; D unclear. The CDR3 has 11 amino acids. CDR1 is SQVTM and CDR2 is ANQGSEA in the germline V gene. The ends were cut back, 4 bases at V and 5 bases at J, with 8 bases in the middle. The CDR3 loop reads CSVGQFYGYTF. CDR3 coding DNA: TGCAGCGTTGGCCAGTTTTATGGCTACACCTTC.

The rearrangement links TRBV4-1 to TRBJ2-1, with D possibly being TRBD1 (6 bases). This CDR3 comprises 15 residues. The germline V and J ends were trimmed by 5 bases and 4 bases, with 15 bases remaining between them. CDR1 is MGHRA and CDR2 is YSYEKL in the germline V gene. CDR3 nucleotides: TGCGCCAGCAGCAACGTCCCGGGACAATACAATGAGCAGTTCTTC. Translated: CASSNVPGQYNEQFF.

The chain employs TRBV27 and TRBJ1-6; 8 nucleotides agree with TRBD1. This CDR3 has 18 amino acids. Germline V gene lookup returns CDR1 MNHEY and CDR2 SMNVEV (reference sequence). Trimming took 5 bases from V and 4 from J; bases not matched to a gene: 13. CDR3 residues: CASSPRIRDRQYNSPLHF. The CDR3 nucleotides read TGTGCCAGCAGTCCACGAATCCGGGACAGGCAATATAATTCACCCCTCCACTTT.

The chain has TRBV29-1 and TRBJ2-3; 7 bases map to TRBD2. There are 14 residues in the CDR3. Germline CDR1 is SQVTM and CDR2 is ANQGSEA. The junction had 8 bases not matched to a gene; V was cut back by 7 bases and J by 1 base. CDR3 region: CSARGGGGTDTQYF. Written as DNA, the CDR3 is TGCAGCGCCCGCGGGGGAGGGGGCACAGATACGCAGTATTTT.

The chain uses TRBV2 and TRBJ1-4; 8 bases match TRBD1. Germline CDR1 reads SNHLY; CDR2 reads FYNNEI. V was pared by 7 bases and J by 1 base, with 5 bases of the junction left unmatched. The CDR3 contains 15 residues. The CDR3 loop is CASNFGTGTNEKLFF. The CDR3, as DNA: TGTGCCAGCAATTTCGGGACAGGAACTAATGAAAAACTGTTTTTT.

In DNA form, the CDR3 reads TGTGCCAGCAGCACCGGGACTAGCGGGAGGTTTACTAGCACAGATACGCAGTATTTT. Encoded protein: CASSTGTSGRFTSTDTQYF. The J gene is TRBJ2-3, the V gene TRBV3-1 (or the pseudogene TRBV3-2); 15 bases are shared with TRBD2. Looked up from germline, CDR1 is LGHDT and CDR2 is YNNKEL (reference sequence). Trimming removed 5 bases from V and 0 bases from J; junction bases left unmatched: 9. This CDR3 spans 19 amino acids.